The 15 T cell receptor beta chains below were found in one sample sequenced in a study of cytotoxic CD8 clonotypes in ibrutinib-treated CLL (dated by TCRdb to about 2021). According to the study, the label for this sample's time point signals: around 25 months on ibrutinib. The receptor library was made with the immunoSEQ multiplex PCR assay. TCRdb stores this immuneACCESS table with in-frame sequences only. Part of the clones is absent; in the studies checked, under half of the shortfall reflects unresolved V genes, and no reason is known for the rest. The table for this sample lists about 160,000 clones; about four fifths of them were counted only once. The ten top clones hold 3.5% to 5.5% of the sample. Sample: PBMCs, taken after 24 months of ibrutinib treatment. The receptor set was obtained from a human donor with chronic lymphocytic leukemia.

The rearrangement joins TRBV30 to TRBJ1-2, with 7 positions matching TRBD1. The trim removed 1 base at V and 4 bases at J, leaving 6 bases unmatched. The CDR3 covers 14 residues. CDR1 and CDR2 (germline): GTSNPN, SVGIG (reference sequence). The CDR3 DNA reads TGTGCCTGGAGTGCCCAGACAGGGTCCTATGGCTACACCTTC. This gives the protein CAWSAQTGSYGYTF. Drawing the rest from reference TRBV30 and TRBJ1-2, the complete variable domain is SQTIHQWPATLVQPVGSPLSLECTVEGTSNPNLYWYRQAAGRGLQLLFYSVGIGQISSEVPQNLSASRPQDRQFILSSKKLLLSDSGFYLCAWSAQTGSYGYTFGSGTRLTVV.

The chain uses TRBV6-5 and TRBJ2-1; D may match TRBD1 or TRBD2 (5 bases each). Per the germline V gene, CDR1 is MNHEY and CDR2 is SVGAGI. Trimming cost V 4 bases and J 10 bases, with 8 bases left between them. The CDR3 is made up of 11 amino acids. The CDR3 loop reads CASSSGTEQFF. The DNA of the CDR3 is TGTGCCAGCAGTTCAGGGACCGAGCAGTTCTTC.

The rearrangement uses TRBV19 and TRBJ1-5; TRBD1 is a possible D gene (6 bases). Germline assignment: CDR1 LNHDA and CDR2 SQIVND (reference sequence). Between the trimmed V and J ends, which lost 7 bases and 5 bases, there was a span of 18 bases. The CDR3 covers 15 residues. Here the CDR3 reads CASISLGGAHQPQHF. The CDR3 DNA reads TGTGCCAGTATCTCACTCGGGGGGGCCCATCAGCCCCAGCATTTT.

The count of this clone is one. The V and J genes are TRBV11-2 and TRBJ1-2; 7 bases align to TRBD1. V trimming: 1 base; J trimming: 5 bases; junction bases outside the gene matches: 1. Germline CDR1 is SGHAT and CDR2 is FQNNGV. The CDR3 is made up of 13 amino acids. The CDR3 loop is CASSLGQGYGYTF. DNA of the CDR3: TGTGCCAGCAGCTTAGGACAGGGTTATGGCTACACCTTC. The whole variable domain, filled in from reference TRBV11-2 and TRBJ1-2, reads EAGVAQSPRYKIIEKRQSVAFWCNPISGHATLYWYQQILGQGPKLLIQFQNNGVVDDSQLPKDRFSAERLKGVDSTLKIQPAKLEDSAVYLCASSLGQGYGYTFGSGTRLTVV.

The chain has TRBV10-3 and TRBJ1-5; D is perhaps TRBD1 (5 bases). The CDR3 is made up of 15 amino acids. Germline V gene sequence: CDR1 ENHRY, CDR2 SYGVKD. Trimming cost V 2 bases and J 2 bases, with 10 bases left between them. The CDR3 loop reads CAISETGEGNQPQHF. DNA for the CDR3: TGTGCCATCAGTGAGACGGGGGAGGGCAATCAGCCCCAGCATTTT.

The genes are TRBV23-1 and TRBJ1-5; D uncertain. TRBV23-1 counts as an open reading frame of uncertain function. This CDR3 spans 16 amino acids. Trimming removed 1 base at V and 2 bases at J, with 12 bases between. Here the CDR3 reads CASSQCQARGNQPQHF. CDR3 sequence (DNA): TGCGCCAGCAGTCAATGTCAAGCCCGGGGCAATCAGCCCCAGCATTTT.

The rearrangement uses TRBV28 and TRBJ2-4; D uncertain. V was clipped by 4 bases and J by 8 bases, with 12 bases between them. Germline V gives CDR1 MDHEN, CDR2 SYDVKM. The CDR3 length is 13 residues. CDR3 nucleotide sequence: TGTGCCAGCAGTTCGGGCGATTCGGACATTCAGTACTTC. Translation: CASSSGDSDIQYF. The full variable domain, rest sourced from reference TRBV28 and TRBJ2-4, is DVKVTQSSRYLVKRTGEKVFLECVQDMDHENMFWYRQDPGLGLRLIYFSYDVKMKEKGDIPEGYSVSREKKERFSLILESASTNQTSMYLCASSSGDSDIQYFGAGTRLSVL.

The V gene is TRBV7-9, the J gene TRBJ2-5, with TRBD2 matching over 7 bases. After removal of 3 bases from V and 7 bases from J, the junction contained 17 bases not matched to a gene. CDR3 length equals 17 residues. In germline, CDR1 is SEHNR, CDR2 FQNEAQ (reference sequence). The CDR3 reads CASSLTPAAGLEGTQYF. In nucleotides, the CDR3 is TGTGCCAGCAGCTTGACGCCCGCAGCCGGACTAGAGGGGACCCAGTACTTC.

The chain couples TRBV19 to TRBJ1-2; D is possibly TRBD1 (6 bases). Germline CDR1 reads LNHDA; CDR2 reads SQIVND (reference sequence). Trimming removed 5 bases from V and 7 bases from J, with 17 bases in between. The CDR3 loop spans 14 amino acids. The chain's CDR3 is CASSAGGTISGYTF. CDR3 in DNA: TGTGCCAGTAGTGCCGGAGGGACAATTTCTGGCTACACCTTC.

V gene TRBV2 combines with J gene TRBJ2-7; either TRBD1 or TRBD2 may fit D (5 bases each). The V end lost 5 bases, the J end lost 6 bases, and 17 bases lay between the germline ends. CDR3 length: 14 amino acids. Germline CDR1 is SNHLY and CDR2 is FYNNEI. The CDR3 DNA reads as TGTGCCAGCAGTTGGGGGAGCCTCTCCCGCGAGCAGTACTTC. It encodes CASSWGSLSREQYF.

This clone appeared once. This sequence joins TRBV18 and TRBJ2-2, with TRBD1 matching 8 bases. With V trimmed by 2 bases and J by 8 bases, 4 bases remained unmatched. The CDR3 covers 14 residues. CDR1 and CDR2 (germline): KGHSH, LQKENI. CDR3 DNA: TGTGCCAGCTCACCAAACAGGGGGACTGGGGAGCTGTTTTTT. Its protein product is CASSPNRGTGELFF. Combining the CDR3 with reference TRBV18 and TRBJ2-2 gives the whole variable domain NAGVMQNPRHLVRRRGQEARLRCSPMKGHSHVYWYRQLPEEGLKFMVYLQKENIIDESGMPKERFSAEFPKEGPSILRIQQVVRGDSAAYFCASSPNRGTGELFFGEGSRLTVL.

This clone was counted a single time. This chain uses TRBV7-2 with TRBJ2-5; 7 bases line up with TRBD2. CDR1 and CDR2 (germline): SGHTA, FQGNSA. This CDR3 contains 15 residues. The V segment lost 8 bases and the J segment 0 bases; nucleotides outside the gene matches: 9. CDR3 sequence: CASGRVGGYQETQYF. The CDR3 DNA reads as TGTGCCAGCGGTAGAGTCGGGGGGTACCAAGAGACCCAGTACTTC.

This chain connects TRBV6-5 to TRBJ1-1; possibly TRBD1 for D (5 bases). The V and J ends lost 3 bases and 5 bases respectively, with 13 bases between them. The CDR3 is 14 amino acids. Per germline, CDR1 MNHEY and CDR2 SVGAGI. The CDR3 sequence: CASSYSGLGTEAFF. The CDR3 coding sequence is TGTGCCAGCAGTTATTCAGGGCTGGGAACTGAAGCTTTCTTT.

V gene TRBV30 combines with J gene TRBJ1-5; D remains ambiguous. V lost 2 bases, J lost 4 bases, and 9 bases lay in between. CDR3 size: 13 residues. The germline V gene has CDR1 GTSNPN and CDR2 SVGIG (reference sequence). The CDR3 region has the DNA TGTGCCTGGAGTTCACAGACGAATCAGCCCCAGCATTTT. It translates to CAWSSQTNQPQHF.

V usage is TRBV2 and J usage is TRBJ2-5; tentative D call: TRBD1 (6 bases). The CDR3 is 14 residues long. Trimming left V 5 bases short and J 5 bases short, with 15 bases between. Germline CDR1 SNHLY, CDR2 FYNNEI. This CDR3 is CASSTQTGYETQYF. In DNA form, the CDR3 reads TGTGCCAGCAGTACACAGACAGGATACGAGACCCAGTACTTC.